Detailed here is one TCR beta chain. The data belong to a study of human T cells and chemical hapten exposure. A single record per CDR3 protein comes from TCRdb applying MiXCR to the 5' RACE reads. The sample lists fewer than 150,000 distinct CDR3 sequences, around 20% occurring once. From whole blood left unfractionated, total RNA was extracted. This sequence originates from a human donor in good health.

CDR3 sequence reads: CASRPIRGRPENYGYTF. The CDR3 DNA follows: TGTGCCAGCAGGCCAATCAGGGGCAGACCCGAGAACTATGGCTACACCTTC. The V call is TRBV12-3 or TRBV12-4, the J call TRBJ1-2; D is possibly TRBD1 (6 bases). V lost 6 bases, J lost 2 bases, and 22 bases lay in between. CDR3 size: 17 residues.